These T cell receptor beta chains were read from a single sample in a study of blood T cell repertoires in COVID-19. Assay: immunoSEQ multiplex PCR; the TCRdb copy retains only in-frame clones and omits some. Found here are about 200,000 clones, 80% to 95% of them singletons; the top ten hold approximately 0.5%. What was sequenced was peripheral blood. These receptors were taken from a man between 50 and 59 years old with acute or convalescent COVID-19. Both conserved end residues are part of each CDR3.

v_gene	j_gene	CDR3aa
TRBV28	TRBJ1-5	CASSLLDSANQPQHF
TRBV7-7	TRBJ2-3	CASSPQRELITDTQYF
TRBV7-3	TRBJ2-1	CASRLAGGLNEQFF
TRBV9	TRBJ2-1	CASSDIAESSYNEQFF
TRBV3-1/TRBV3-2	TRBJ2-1	CASSQDTGGWNEQFF
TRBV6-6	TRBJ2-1	CASSYSRTGGPPEQFF
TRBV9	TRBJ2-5	CASSEGTGNHWETQYF
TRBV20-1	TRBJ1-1	CSASGGVGAEAFF
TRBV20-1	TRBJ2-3	CSVLSSYTQYF
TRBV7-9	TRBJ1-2	CASSPWSANYGYTF
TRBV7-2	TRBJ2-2	CASSPSGKNTGELFF
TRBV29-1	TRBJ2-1	CSVEKASGGYNEQFF
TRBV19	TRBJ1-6	CASSTGTGLSSPLHF
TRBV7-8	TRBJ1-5	CASSKGVVNQPQHF